This is a list of T cell receptor beta chains from one sample in a study of OX40 agonist ivuxolimab in advanced cancers. The assay was immunoSEQ multiplex PCR, and TCRdb's table has in-frame clones only and misses some. The table lists about 45,000 clones, 70% to 85% of them singletons. The sample consisted of CD4+ or CD8+ T cells sorted from blood, taken in a trial of the OX40 agonist ivuxolimab. The origin of the receptors is an adult with an advanced solid tumor such as melanoma, head and neck, liver or kidney cancer. The conserved cysteine and the conserved F or W are not part of the CDR3 here. Fields, in order: V gene, clone size, CDR3 protein. Clone size is shown for a subset of rows, as once, few, many or a class of expanded clone.

TRBV5-6	once	ASSRSRPLGYGYT
TRBV5-1	once	ASRPGQGHEKLF
TRBV5-8	.	ASSWDRRMNTEAF
TRBV19	.	ASSIGQGMYEQY
TRBV7-2	.	ASSLWSVRVYENTEAF
TRBV6-5	few	ASTRTPGQNYGYT
TRBV4-3	.	ASSQDRDSLSPLH
TRBV6-6	.	ASSRTGGGTEAF
TRBV5-6	.	ASSLGIYEQY
TRBV6-6	few	ASSPYRQNQPQH
TRBV19	.	ASTHCTGQDGNTIY
TRBV5-6	few	ASSFYRGREGHEQY
TRBV4-3	once	ASSQGERLAVDTQY
TRBV7-8	.	ASSGRTGSTTDTQY
TRBV29-1	.	SVAGGALEAF
TRBV10-2	few	ASSVTSGVGEQY
TRBV5-1	few	ASSSRERWNEQF
TRBV6-5	few	ASRRTGTSATEAF
TRBV10-3	.	AISGVSGELF
TRBV29-1	.	SASGAGTRTYEQY
TRBV9	.	ASSVGTGRGYT
TRBV7-9	.	ASSFNQGRGANVLT
TRBV7-3	.	ASSLVGGHSNQPQH
TRBV14	once	ASSMPGFTEAF
TRBV7-9	.	ASSPKGGPGHHSYEQY
TRBV4-1	.	ASSLAGVADSYEQY